These 24 T cell receptor beta chains were sequenced from one sample in a study of lymphopenia after photon versus proton radiotherapy. The data were produced by immunoSEQ multiplex PCR, yet TCRdb's version contains in-frame clones alone and is incomplete. Of tens of thousands of clones listed, about 86% were seen once; the top ten hold approximately 2.2%. Specimen: peripheral blood, collected from a patient treated with photon-based radiotherapy. These receptors came from a man aged 40-49 years with gastric cancer.

CDR3 protein: CAISSTDTQYF. In DNA, the CDR3 is TGTGCCATCAGTTCAACAGATACGCAGTATTTT. The V call is TRBV10-3, the J call TRBJ2-3; no reliable D call. The ends were cut back, 5 bases at V and 3 bases at J, with 3 bases in the middle. From germline, CDR1 is ENHRY and CDR2 SYGVKD. The CDR3 has 11 amino acids.

This rearrangement joins TRBV7-9 to TRBJ1-5; 7 positions match TRBD1. The V and J ends lost 5 bases and 1 base, in that order; junction bases with no gene match: 5. The CDR3 is 15 amino acids. CDR1 and CDR2 (germline): SEHNR, FQNEAQ (reference sequence). The CDR3 here is CASSPTGTSNQPQHF. The CDR3 DNA reads TGTGCCAGCAGCCCGACAGGGACGAGCAATCAGCCCCAGCATTTT.

The rearrangement uses TRBV7-2 and TRBJ2-5; 8 bases fit TRBD1. The junction had 8 bases not matched to a gene; V was cut back by 6 bases and J by 2 bases. The CDR3 totals 15 residues. Per germline, CDR1 SGHTA and CDR2 FQGNSA. The CDR3 reads CASRESGQGQETQYF. In DNA form, the CDR3 reads TGTGCCAGCAGAGAATCCGGACAGGGACAAGAGACCCAGTACTTC.

This chain links TRBV7-2 with TRBJ1-2; D ambiguous. From germline, CDR1 is SGHTA and CDR2 FQGNSA. The V end lost 10 bases, the J end lost 3 bases, and 12 bases lay between the germline ends. There are 12 residues in the CDR3. The CDR3 coding sequence is TGTGCCACCCGCCGGGAGGACTATGGCTACACCTTC. It encodes CATRREDYGYTF.

About this clone: The same CDR3 can be traced to other DNA sequences in this sample. This chain connects TRBV19 to TRBJ1-6; unclear D gene. The CDR3 is made up of 14 amino acids. The germline V gene encodes CDR1 LNHDA and CDR2 SQIVND (reference sequence). Trimming pared 3 bases from V and 5 bases from J, leaving 8 bases between. The CDR3 DNA reads as TGTGCCAGTAGTATCGGGCAGAATAATTCACCCCTCCACTTT. Translating it yields CASSIGQNNSPLHF. The full variable domain, completed using reference TRBV19 and TRBJ1-6, is DGGITQSPKYLFRKEGQNVTLSCEQNLNHDAMYWYRQDPGQGLRLIYYSQIVNDFQKGDIAEGYSVSREKKESFPLTVTSAQKNPTAFYLCASSIGQNNSPLHFGNGTRLTVT.

This clone was observed a single time. CDR3 sequence reads: CASSYTGELFF. CDR3 DNA: TGTGCCAGTAGTTACACCGGGGAGCTGTTTTTT. This chain connects TRBV19 to TRBJ2-2; D call uncertain. The CDR3 extends over 11 amino acids. Trimming stripped 5 bases from V and 3 bases from J, with 1 base between. Looked up from germline, CDR1 is LNHDA and CDR2 is SQIVND (reference sequence).

The V and J genes are TRBV29-1 and TRBJ1-2, with 8 bases lining up with TRBD1. The CDR3 extends over 13 amino acids. Trimming cost V 6 bases and J 2 bases; bases outside gene matches: 5. Germline assignment: CDR1 SQVTM and CDR2 ANQGSEA. The CDR3 reads CSVGTGLNYGYTF. In DNA, the CDR3 is TGCAGCGTGGGGACAGGCCTGAACTATGGCTACACCTTC.

V is TRBV7-2 and J is TRBJ2-1; TRBD1 agrees at 10 bases. In germline, CDR1 is SGHTA, CDR2 FQGNSA. This CDR3 contains 14 residues. With V trimmed by 4 bases and J by 7 bases, 4 bases remained unmatched. CDR3 in amino acids: CASSSGQGRNEQFF. CDR3 coding DNA: TGTGCCAGCAGCTCGGGACAGGGGCGAAATGAGCAGTTCTTC.

The V and J genes are TRBV7-2 and TRBJ1-5; 9 bases match TRBD1. The germline V gene encodes CDR1 SGHTA and CDR2 FQGNSA. Trimming took 3 bases from V and 4 from J; bases not matched to a gene: 4. This CDR3 spans 15 amino acids. This CDR3 is CASSLGQGWNQPQHF. CDR3 in DNA: TGTGCCAGCAGCTTGGGACAGGGCTGGAATCAGCCCCAGCATTTT.

This clone has more than one count but fewer than ten. The chain recombines TRBV7-2 with TRBJ2-2; D is ambiguous. This CDR3 comprises 13 residues. Germline V lookup: CDR1 SGHTA, CDR2 FQGNSA. Trimming took 2 bases from V and 7 from J, leaving 8 bases between them. The CDR3 DNA sequence: TGTGCCAGCAGCTTAAAACTGATCGGGGAGCTGTTTTTT. Protein product: CASSLKLIGELFF.

The chain employs TRBV6-1 and TRBJ1-5, with D maybe TRBD1 (6 bases). Germline V gene lookup returns CDR1 MNHNS and CDR2 SASEGT. V gave up 6 bases and J gave up 7 bases, with 16 bases separating them. The CDR3 covers 14 residues. CDR3 in DNA: TGTGCCAGCAGCCGGCAGGGGTATGGGCAGCCCCAGCATTTT. It yields the protein CASSRQGYGQPQHF.

This chain links TRBV10-3 with TRBJ1-1; TRBD1 might be the D (5 bases). Germline-derived CDR1 and CDR2 are ENHRY and SYGVKD. The CDR3 extends over 13 amino acids. V lost 9 bases, J lost 8 bases, and 19 bases lay in between. The CDR3: CAMTAGARGEAFF. CDR3 coding DNA: TGTGCCATGACCGCCGGGGCTCGGGGAGAAGCTTTCTTT.

The chain couples TRBV6-4 to TRBJ1-1; no definite D call. The CDR3 has 13 residues. V was clipped by 0 bases and J by 1 base, with 3 bases between them. Germline-derived CDR1 and CDR2 are MRHNA and SNTAGT. Here the CDR3 DNA reads TGTGCCAGCAGTGACTCACAGAACACTGAAGCTTTCTTT. This translates into CASSDSQNTEAFF.

The gene calls are TRBV30 and TRBJ1-2; D not certain. Trimming stripped 0 bases from V and 5 bases from J, with 16 bases between. Germline loops: CDR1 GTSNPN, CDR2 SVGIG (reference sequence). The CDR3 has 15 amino acids. CDR3 coding DNA: TGTGCCTGGAGTGTAATTTCCGGGGTCGGTTATGGCTACACCTTC. Protein product: CAWSVISGVGYGYTF.

This chain links TRBV5-8 with TRBJ1-6; 9 positions match TRBD1. The germline V gene encodes CDR1 SGHTS and CDR2 YDEGEE. Unmatched junction bases numbered 8, after V lost 0 bases and J lost 7 bases. CDR3 length: 17 residues. CDR3 in DNA: TGTGCCAGCAGCTTGGTTACAGGGGGCGTTAAGAATTCACCCCTCCACTTT. Translation: CASSLVTGGVKNSPLHF. The whole variable domain, remainder taken from reference TRBV5-8 and TRBJ1-6, is EAGVTQSPTHLIKTRGQQATLRCSPISGHTSVYWYQQALGLGLQFLLWYDEGEERNRGNFPPRFSGRQFPNYSSELNVNALELEDSALYLCASSLVTGGVKNSPLHFGNGTRLTVT.

The gene calls are TRBV5-1 and TRBJ2-1, with 7 bases that match TRBD1. Germline CDR1 reads SGHRS; CDR2 reads YFSETQ. V was pared by 4 bases and J by 0 bases, with 7 bases of the junction left unmatched. The CDR3 consists of 16 residues. CDR3 in DNA: TGCGCCAGCAGCACCGGACAGGAGAGCTCCTACAATGAGCAGTTCTTC. As protein: CASSTGQESSYNEQFF.

The V and J genes are TRBV5-1 and TRBJ1-1; D is possibly TRBD1 (5 bases). The CDR3 has 14 residues. The ends were cut back, 0 bases at V and 2 bases at J, with 8 bases in the middle. Looked up from germline, CDR1 is SGHRS and CDR2 is YFSETQ. For the CDR3, the DNA is TGCGCCAGCAGCTTGGACAGGAGCAACACTGAAGCTTTCTTT. Amino acid sequence: CASSLDRSNTEAFF.

In regard to this clone: Other DNA sequences in this sample translate to the same CDR3. CDR3 sequence: CASSQGGGPNYGYTF. CDR3 nucleotide sequence: TGCGCCAGCAGCCAAGGGGGAGGCCCTAACTATGGCTACACCTTC. The chain is built from TRBV4-1 and TRBJ1-2; D gene ambiguous. Trimming took 1 base from V and 0 from J, leaving 9 bases between them. The CDR3 is made up of 15 amino acids. Germline values: CDR1 MGHRA, CDR2 YSYEKL.

The V and J genes are TRBV18 and TRBJ2-2; weak D call: TRBD1 (5 bases). The CDR3 loop spans 15 amino acids. V shed 2 bases and J shed 7 bases, with 14 bases lying between them. Germline V gene sequence: CDR1 KGHSH, CDR2 LQKENI. CDR3 nucleotide sequence: TGTGCCAGCTCACCAGGCAGGGTGAATATCGGGGAGCTGTTTTTT. It yields the protein CASSPGRVNIGELFF.

The chain recombines TRBV2 with TRBJ2-6, with TRBD1 matching 8 bases. This CDR3 comprises 15 residues. V gave up 3 bases and J gave up 2 bases; unmatched junction bases: 0. The germline V gene encodes CDR1 SNHLY and CDR2 FYNNEI. The CDR3 is CASSEGQAGANVLTF. The CDR3 DNA reads as TGTGCCAGCAGTGAGGGACAGGCTGGGGCCAACGTCCTGACTTTC.

V gene TRBV5-1 combines with J gene TRBJ2-5; no definite D call. The J call may be faulty, since TRBJ2-7 better matches the DNA end. CDR1 and CDR2 from the germline V gene are SGHRS and YFSETQ. The CDR3 extends over 13 amino acids. The CDR3 protein is CASSLALEGEQYF. The CDR3 region has the DNA TGCGCCAGCAGCTTGGCCTTGGAAGGCGAGCAGTACTTC.

V gene TRBV4-1 combines with J gene TRBJ2-5, with 10 positions matching TRBD1. The V and J ends lost 8 bases and 1 base, in that order; junction bases with no gene match: 13. Germline V lookup: CDR1 MGHRA, CDR2 YSYEKL. This CDR3 has 17 amino acids. The CDR3: CASAPRDRGLSQETQYF. In DNA form, the CDR3 reads TGCGCCAGCGCCCCTCGGGACAGGGGTTTGTCCCAAGAGACCCAGTACTTC.

V usage is TRBV5-6 and J usage is TRBJ2-5; D may be TRBD1 or TRBD2 (5 bases each). CDR3 length equals 17 residues. The germline V gene has CDR1 SGHDT and CDR2 YYEEEE. The V end was cut by 4 bases, the J end by 1 base, with 20 bases between. CDR3 sequence (DNA): TGTGCCAGCAGCCCCACTGGCAGCTGGGGGAGCCAAGAGACCCAGTACTTC. Protein sequence: CASSPTGSWGSQETQYF.

This chain links TRBV5-3 with TRBJ2-3; D possibly corresponds to TRBD1 (5 bases). Being an ORF, TRBV5-3 has a function that is uncertain. The CDR3 covers 15 residues. Between the trimmed V and J ends, which lost 0 bases and 3 bases, there was a span of 11 bases. The CDR3 spells CARSLVGLSTDTQYF. DNA for the CDR3: TGTGCCAGAAGCTTGGTGGGGCTAAGTACAGATACGCAGTATTTT.